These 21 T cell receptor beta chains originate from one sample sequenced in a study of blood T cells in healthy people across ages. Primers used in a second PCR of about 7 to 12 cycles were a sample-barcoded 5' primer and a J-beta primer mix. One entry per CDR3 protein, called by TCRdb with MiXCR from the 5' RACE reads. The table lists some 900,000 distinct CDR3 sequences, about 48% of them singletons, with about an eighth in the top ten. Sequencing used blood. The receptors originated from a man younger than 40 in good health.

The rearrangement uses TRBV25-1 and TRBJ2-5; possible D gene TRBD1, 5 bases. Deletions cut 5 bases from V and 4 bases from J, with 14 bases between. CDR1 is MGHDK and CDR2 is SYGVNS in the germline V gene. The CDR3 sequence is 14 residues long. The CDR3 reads CASSFTGYGETQYF. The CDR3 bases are TGTGCCAGCAGTTTCACAGGTTATGGAGAGACCCAGTACTTC.

This CDR3 reads CASRLGRGEYNEQFF. In DNA form, the CDR3 reads TGTGCCAGCAGGCTCGGGCGAGGAGAATACAATGAGCAGTTCTTC. The genes are TRBV5-5 and TRBJ2-1; D not resolved. The ends were cut back, 5 bases at V and 4 bases at J, with 16 bases in the middle. The CDR3 extends over 15 amino acids. From germline, CDR1 is SGHKS and CDR2 YYEKEE (reference sequence). The variable domain in full, completed from reference TRBV5-5 and TRBJ2-1, reads DAGVTQSPTHLIKTRGQQVTLRCSPISGHKSVSWYQQVLGQGPQFIFQYYEKEERGRGNFPDRFSARQFPNYSSELNVNALLLGDSALYLCASRLGRGEYNEQFFGPGTRLTVL.

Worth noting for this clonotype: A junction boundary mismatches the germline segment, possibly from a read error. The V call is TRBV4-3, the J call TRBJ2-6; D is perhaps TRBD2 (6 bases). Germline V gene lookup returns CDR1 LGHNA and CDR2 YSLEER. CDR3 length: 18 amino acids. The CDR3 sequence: CASSQDGGSLSGVNVLTF. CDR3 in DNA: TGCGCCAGCAGCCAAGATGGAGGGTCCCTCTCTGGGGTCAACGTCCTGACTTTC.

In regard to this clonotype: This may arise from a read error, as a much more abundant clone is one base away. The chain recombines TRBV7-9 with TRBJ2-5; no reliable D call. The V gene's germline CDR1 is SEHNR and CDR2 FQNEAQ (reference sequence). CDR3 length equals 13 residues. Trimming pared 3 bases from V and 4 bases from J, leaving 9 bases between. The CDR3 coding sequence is TGTGCCAGCAGCTTCGAGACGGCAGAGACCCAGTACTTC. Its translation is CASSFETAETQYF.

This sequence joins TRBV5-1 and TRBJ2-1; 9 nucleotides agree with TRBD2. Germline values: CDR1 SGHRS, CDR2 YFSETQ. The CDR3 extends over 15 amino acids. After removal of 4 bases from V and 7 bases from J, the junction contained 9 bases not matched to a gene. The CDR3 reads CASSILAGPGNEQFF. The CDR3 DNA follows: TGCGCCAGCAGCATTCTAGCGGGGCCGGGGAATGAGCAGTTCTTC.

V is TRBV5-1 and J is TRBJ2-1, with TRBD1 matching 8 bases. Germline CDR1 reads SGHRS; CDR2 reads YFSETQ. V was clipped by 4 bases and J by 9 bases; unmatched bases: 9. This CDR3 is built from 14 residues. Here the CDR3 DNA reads TGCGCCAGCAGCCCCGGACAGGGTTTAAGTGAGCAGTTCTTC. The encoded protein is CASSPGQGLSEQFF.

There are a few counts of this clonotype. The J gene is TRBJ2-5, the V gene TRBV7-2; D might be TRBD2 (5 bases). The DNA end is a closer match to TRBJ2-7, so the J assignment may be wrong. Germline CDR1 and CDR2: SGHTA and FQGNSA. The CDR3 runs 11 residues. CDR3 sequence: CARSGCYEQYF. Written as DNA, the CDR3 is TGTGCCAGGTCGGGGTGTTACGAGCAGTACTTC.

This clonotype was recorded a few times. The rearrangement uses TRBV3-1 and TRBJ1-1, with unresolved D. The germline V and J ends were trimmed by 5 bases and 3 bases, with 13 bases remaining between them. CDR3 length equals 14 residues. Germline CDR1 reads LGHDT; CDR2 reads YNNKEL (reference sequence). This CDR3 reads CASSKGISDTEAFF. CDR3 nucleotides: TGTGCCAGCAGCAAGGGAATTTCGGACACTGAAGCTTTCTTT.

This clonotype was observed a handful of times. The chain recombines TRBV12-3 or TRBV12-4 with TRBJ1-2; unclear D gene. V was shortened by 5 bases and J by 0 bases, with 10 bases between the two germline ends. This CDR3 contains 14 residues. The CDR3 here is CASSGQDSNYGYTF. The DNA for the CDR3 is TGTGCCAGCAGTGGGCAGGATTCTAACTATGGCTACACCTTC.

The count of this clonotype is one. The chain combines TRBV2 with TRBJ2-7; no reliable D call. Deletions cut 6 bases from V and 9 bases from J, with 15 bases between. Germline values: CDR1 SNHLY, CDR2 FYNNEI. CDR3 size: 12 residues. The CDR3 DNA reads TGTGCCAGCAGGGAATCGTATTATTGGCAGTACTTC. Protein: CASRESYYWQYF.

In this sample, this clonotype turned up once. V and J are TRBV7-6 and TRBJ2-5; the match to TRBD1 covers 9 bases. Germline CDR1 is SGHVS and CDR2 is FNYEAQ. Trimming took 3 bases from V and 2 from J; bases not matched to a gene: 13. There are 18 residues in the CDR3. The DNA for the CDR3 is TGTGCCAGCAGCTTCGTTCCGGGACAGGGTGGGAATCAAGAGACCCAGTACTTC. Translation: CASSFVPGQGGNQETQYF.

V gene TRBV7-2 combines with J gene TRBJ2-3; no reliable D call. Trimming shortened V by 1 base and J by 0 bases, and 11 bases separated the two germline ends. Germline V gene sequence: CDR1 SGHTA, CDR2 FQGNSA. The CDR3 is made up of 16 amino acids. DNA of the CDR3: TGTGCCAGCAGCTTAGGGTCAGCTACTAGCACAGATACGCAGTATTTT. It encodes CASSLGSATSTDTQYF.

This CDR3 is CASSPLDWGTEAFF. DNA of the CDR3: TGTGCCAGCAGTCCCCTCGATTGGGGCACTGAAGCTTTCTTT. The V and J genes are TRBV27 and TRBJ1-1; no definite D call. Trimming cost V 5 bases and J 4 bases, with 14 bases left between them. The CDR3 length is 14 residues. Germline loops: CDR1 MNHEY, CDR2 SMNVEV (reference sequence).

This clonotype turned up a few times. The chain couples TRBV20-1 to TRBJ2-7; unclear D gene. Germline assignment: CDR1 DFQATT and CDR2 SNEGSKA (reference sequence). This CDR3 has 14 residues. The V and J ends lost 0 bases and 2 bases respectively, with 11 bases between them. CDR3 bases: TGCAGTGCTAGAGACCGGGTGGGGACCTACGAGCAGTACTTC. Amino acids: CSARDRVGTYEQYF.

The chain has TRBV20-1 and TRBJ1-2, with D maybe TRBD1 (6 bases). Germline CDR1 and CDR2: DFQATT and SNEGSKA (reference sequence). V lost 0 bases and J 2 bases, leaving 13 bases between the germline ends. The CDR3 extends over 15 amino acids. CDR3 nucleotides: TGCAGTGCTAGAGATCCGGCGGGGGCGAACTATGGCTACACCTTC. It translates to CSARDPAGANYGYTF.

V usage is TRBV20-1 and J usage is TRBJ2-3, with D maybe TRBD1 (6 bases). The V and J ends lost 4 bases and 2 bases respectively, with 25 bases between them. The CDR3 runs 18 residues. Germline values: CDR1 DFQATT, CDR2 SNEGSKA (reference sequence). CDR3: CSATYEGEGGATTDTQYF. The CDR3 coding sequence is TGCAGTGCTACATATGAGGGGGAAGGGGGAGCAACCACAGATACGCAGTATTTT.

CDR3 DNA sequence: TGTGCCTGGAGTGTAGGGGCTGAGCAGTTCTTC. Encoded protein: CAWSVGAEQFF. The chain employs TRBV30 and TRBJ2-1; maybe TRBD1 (5 bases). V was pared by 0 bases and J by 9 bases, with 6 bases between. CDR1 is GTSNPN, CDR2 SVGIG, per germline (reference sequence). The CDR3 is 11 residues long.

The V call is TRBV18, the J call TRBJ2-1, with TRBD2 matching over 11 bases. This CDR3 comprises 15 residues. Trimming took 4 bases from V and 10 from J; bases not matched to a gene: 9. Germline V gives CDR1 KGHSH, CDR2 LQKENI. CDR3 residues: CASSLGLAGGLEQFF. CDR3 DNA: TGTGCCAGCTCACTCGGACTAGCGGGTGGGCTAGAGCAGTTCTTC.

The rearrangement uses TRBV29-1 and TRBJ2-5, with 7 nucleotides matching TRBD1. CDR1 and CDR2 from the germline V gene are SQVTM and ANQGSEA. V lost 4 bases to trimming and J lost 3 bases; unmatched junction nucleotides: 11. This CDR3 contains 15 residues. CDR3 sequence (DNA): TGCAGCGTTGTTCGAACAGGGGATCCCGAAGAGACCCAGTACTTC. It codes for CSVVRTGDPEETQYF.

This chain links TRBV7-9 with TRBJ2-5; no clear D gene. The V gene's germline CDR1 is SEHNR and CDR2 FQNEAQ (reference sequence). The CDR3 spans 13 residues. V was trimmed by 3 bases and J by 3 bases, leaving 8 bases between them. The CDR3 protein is CASSFSAEETQYF. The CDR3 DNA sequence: TGTGCCAGCAGCTTCTCGGCGGAAGAGACCCAGTACTTC.

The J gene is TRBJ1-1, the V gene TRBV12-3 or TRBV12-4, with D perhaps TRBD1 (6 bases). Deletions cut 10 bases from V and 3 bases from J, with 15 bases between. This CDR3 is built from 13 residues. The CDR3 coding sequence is TGTGCCAACGGCTGGGCAGGGGACACTGAAGCTTTCTTT. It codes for CANGWAGDTEAFF.